A selection of T cell receptor beta chains follows, all from one sample in a study of spatial heterogeneity in lung cancer. TCRdb processed the 5' RACE reads anew with MiXCR; each CDR3 protein has one entry. The repertoire consists of 55,000 to 70,000 distinct CDR3 sequences, with roughly 6.4% occurring once and the leading ten covering approximately 14%. Sample: PBMCs, taken at surgery. The receptors here all came from a female donor with early-stage non-small cell lung cancer. CDR3s include the opening cysteine and the closing phenylalanine or tryptophan. A D gene is named only where the DNA matches it firmly. The size entry is marked missing in some rows and otherwise reads once, few, many or a size class.

d_gene: TRBD1
j_gene: TRBJ1-1
v_gene: TRBV7-2
abundance: few
CDR3nt: TGTGCCAGCAGCTTAGGGACAGGGATGTACACTGAAGCTTTCTTT
CDR3aa: CASSLGTGMYTEAFF

d_gene: TRBD2
j_gene: TRBJ2-1
v_gene: TRBV10-3
abundance: many
CDR3nt: TGTGCCACCGCGGGGGGCTCCTACAATGAGCAGTTCTTC
CDR3aa: CATAGGSYNEQFF

d_gene: TRBD1
j_gene: TRBJ2-6
v_gene: TRBV5-6
abundance: .
CDR3nt: TGTGCCAGCAGGCAACCGGGACAGGGGAATTCTGGGGCCAACGTCCTGACTTTC
CDR3aa: CASRQPGQGNSGANVLTF

d_gene: TRBD1
j_gene: TRBJ2-7
v_gene: TRBV9
abundance: few
CDR3nt: TGTGCCAGCAGCCCGGACAGGGGAGGCGAGCAGTACTTC
CDR3aa: CASSPDRGGEQYF

d_gene: TRBD2
j_gene: TRBJ2-3
v_gene: TRBV5-1
abundance: many
CDR3nt: TGCGCCAGCAGCTTGGCCCCTAGCGGGGGGACCTACACAGATACGCAGTATTTT
CDR3aa: CASSLAPSGGTYTDTQYF

d_gene: .
j_gene: TRBJ1-1
v_gene: TRBV6-5
abundance: few
CDR3nt: TGTGCCAGCAGTTATTCCCCCGTCCGGGGGCTCACTGAAGCTTTCTTT
CDR3aa: CASSYSPVRGLTEAFF

d_gene: TRBD2
j_gene: TRBJ2-3
v_gene: TRBV7-9
abundance: many
CDR3nt: TGTGCCAGCAGCTCCGGGACTAGCGGGAGCACAGATACGCAGTATTTT
CDR3aa: CASSSGTSGSTDTQYF

d_gene: TRBD1
j_gene: TRBJ2-2
v_gene: TRBV28
abundance: .
CDR3nt: TGTGCCAGCAGATCGGCCGGGACAGGGTTAGACGGGGAGCTGTTTTTT
CDR3aa: CASRSAGTGLDGELFF

d_gene: .
j_gene: TRBJ2-1
v_gene: TRBV12-3/TRBV12-4
abundance: many
CDR3nt: TGTGCCAGCAGCCGGGACACCTACAATGAGCAGTTCTTC
CDR3aa: CASSRDTYNEQFF

d_gene: .
j_gene: TRBJ2-1
v_gene: TRBV14
abundance: .
CDR3nt: TGTGCCAGCAGCCCCGGGCCAGCGTTGGCCTACAATGAGCAGTTCTTC
CDR3aa: CASSPGPALAYNEQFF

d_gene: TRBD2
j_gene: TRBJ2-1
v_gene: TRBV4-1
abundance: many
CDR3nt: TGCGCCAGCAGCCAACCCCGCGGGAGGGGGACCTACAATGAGCAGTTCTTC
CDR3aa: CASSQPRGRGTYNEQFF

d_gene: .
j_gene: TRBJ1-6
v_gene: TRBV25-1
abundance: few
CDR3nt: TGTGCCAGCAGTGAATCCCCACCCGGGGTCTGGGCGCCCAATTCACCCCTCCACTTT
CDR3aa: CASSESPPGVWAPNSPLHF

d_gene: .
j_gene: TRBJ1-1
v_gene: TRBV12-3/TRBV12-4
abundance: many
CDR3nt: TGTGCCAGCAGTCCCTCGGGGTTTGGGGGGAACACTGAAGCTTTCTTT
CDR3aa: CASSPSGFGGNTEAFF

d_gene: TRBD2
j_gene: TRBJ2-5
v_gene: TRBV27
abundance: few
CDR3nt: TGTGCCAGCAGGTTGACTAGCGGGAGGGCGGAGACCCAGTACTTC
CDR3aa: CASRLTSGRAETQYF

d_gene: .
j_gene: TRBJ1-1
v_gene: TRBV20-1
abundance: .
CDR3nt: TGCAGTGCTAGAGAACCGGGGGCTGAAGCTTTCTTT
CDR3aa: CSAREPGAEAFF

d_gene: .
j_gene: TRBJ2-5
v_gene: TRBV9
abundance: few
CDR3nt: TGTGCCAGCAGCGTAGGAAGGGAGACCCAGTACTTC
CDR3aa: CASSVGRETQYF

d_gene: .
j_gene: TRBJ2-2
v_gene: TRBV14
abundance: many
CDR3nt: TGTGCCAGCAGCCAAGAGACCGGGGAGCTGTTTTTT
CDR3aa: CASSQETGELFF

d_gene: TRBD2
j_gene: TRBJ2-7
v_gene: TRBV28
abundance: .
CDR3nt: TGTGCCAGCCAGAGGGGACTAGCGGGCATTGTCCTCAACGAGCAGTACTTC
CDR3aa: CASQRGLAGIVLNEQYF

d_gene: .
j_gene: TRBJ1-5
v_gene: TRBV3-1
abundance: many
CDR3nt: TGTGCCAGCAGCATGGGAAGGGGCAATCAGCCCCAGCATTTT
CDR3aa: CASSMGRGNQPQHF

d_gene: TRBD2
j_gene: TRBJ2-4
v_gene: TRBV12-3/TRBV12-4
abundance: many
CDR3nt: TGTGCCAGCAGTCCCCGACTAGCGGGGGGTGAGAACATTCAGTACTTC
CDR3aa: CASSPRLAGGENIQYF

d_gene: .
j_gene: TRBJ1-1
v_gene: TRBV28
abundance: many
CDR3nt: TGTGCCAGCAGTTTGGTTGGGGGCGTCCTCTTCGAAGCTTTCTTT
CDR3aa: CASSLVGGVLFEAFF

d_gene: TRBD1
j_gene: TRBJ2-7
v_gene: TRBV28
abundance: many
CDR3nt: TGTGCCAGCAGTTTGTCGTTTGGACAGGGGAACGAGCAGTACTTC
CDR3aa: CASSLSFGQGNEQYF

d_gene: .
j_gene: TRBJ2-3
v_gene: TRBV4-2
abundance: many
CDR3nt: TGTGCCAGCAGCCAAGAGGGGGCCGCCAGCACAGATACGCAGTATTTT
CDR3aa: CASSQEGAASTDTQYF

d_gene: .
j_gene: TRBJ1-1
v_gene: TRBV28
abundance: .
CDR3nt: TGTGCCAGCAGTTTACCCAACACCGCCCCCGCTTTCTTT
CDR3aa: CASSLPNTAPAFF

d_gene: .
j_gene: TRBJ1-5
v_gene: TRBV7-3
abundance: .
CDR3nt: TGTGCCAGCAGCCCGCCGGCCCAGCATTTT
CDR3aa: CASSPPAQHF

d_gene: TRBD2
j_gene: TRBJ2-1
v_gene: TRBV12-3/TRBV12-4
abundance: many
CDR3nt: TGTGCCAGCAGTCTAGCGGGGGGGGATGAGCAGTTCTTC
CDR3aa: CASSLAGGDEQFF

d_gene: .
j_gene: TRBJ1-1
v_gene: TRBV7-8
abundance: many
CDR3nt: TGTGCCAGCAGCTTAGCGCCTGCGGGAGTCACTGAAGCTTTCTTT
CDR3aa: CASSLAPAGVTEAFF

d_gene: .
j_gene: TRBJ2-5
v_gene: TRBV5-1
abundance: .
CDR3nt: TGCGCCAGCAGCTTGGCAGGGGGAGGTCCCCCCCAAGAGACCCAGTACTTC
CDR3aa: CASSLAGGGPPQETQYF

d_gene: .
j_gene: TRBJ1-2
v_gene: TRBV20-1
abundance: few
CDR3nt: TGCAGTGCTAGAGTTATGTCAGGAAACCCGAAAGGATATGGCTACACCTTC
CDR3aa: CSARVMSGNPKGYGYTF

d_gene: .
j_gene: TRBJ1-3
v_gene: TRBV5-1
abundance: few
CDR3nt: TGCGCCAGCAGCTTGGACGGACGGAGCACTGGAAACACCATATATTTT
CDR3aa: CASSLDGRSTGNTIYF

d_gene: TRBD1
j_gene: TRBJ2-2
v_gene: TRBV4-1
abundance: medium-sized
CDR3nt: TGCGCCAGCAGCCAAGCAGGGGGAAGCTACACCGGGGAGCTGTTTTTT
CDR3aa: CASSQAGGSYTGELFF

d_gene: TRBD2
j_gene: TRBJ2-5
v_gene: TRBV7-2
abundance: many
CDR3nt: TGTGCCAGCAGCTTGTTACTAGCGGGGGCGGAGACCCAGTACTTC
CDR3aa: CASSLLLAGAETQYF

d_gene: TRBD1
j_gene: TRBJ2-3
v_gene: TRBV6-5
abundance: many
CDR3nt: TGTGCCAGCAGCCGACAGGGAGAGAACACAGATACGCAGTATTTT
CDR3aa: CASSRQGENTDTQYF

d_gene: TRBD2
j_gene: TRBJ2-7
v_gene: TRBV19
abundance: .
CDR3nt: TGTGCCAGTAGTATGTGGGAGGGTTACGAGCAGTACTTC
CDR3aa: CASSMWEGYEQYF

d_gene: TRBD2
j_gene: TRBJ2-1
v_gene: TRBV28
abundance: many
CDR3nt: TGTGCCAGCAGTTTGGTGAGCGGGAGGGCCCTCGGGGATGAGCAGTTCTTC
CDR3aa: CASSLVSGRALGDEQFF

d_gene: .
j_gene: TRBJ2-5
v_gene: TRBV29-1
abundance: few
CDR3nt: TGCAGCGTTGTGAGGGAGACCCAGTACTTC
CDR3aa: CSVVRETQYF

d_gene: .
j_gene: TRBJ1-1
v_gene: TRBV7-8
abundance: few
CDR3nt: TGTGCCAGCAGCCAGGACTTTGACACTGAAGCTTTCTTT
CDR3aa: CASSQDFDTEAFF

d_gene: TRBD2
j_gene: TRBJ2-1
v_gene: TRBV5-4
abundance: many
CDR3nt: TGTGCCAGCAGTTCTGGACTAGCGGAGAGCTACAATGAGCAGTTCTTC
CDR3aa: CASSSGLAESYNEQFF

d_gene: .
j_gene: TRBJ2-7
v_gene: TRBV18
abundance: few
CDR3nt: TGTGCCAGCTCCGGCTCGAGCTCCTACGAGCAGTACTTC
CDR3aa: CASSGSSSYEQYF

d_gene: TRBD1
j_gene: TRBJ1-1
v_gene: TRBV7-8
abundance: many
CDR3nt: TGTGCCAGCAGCTCGACAGGGGTGTGGGCTGAAGCTTTCTTT
CDR3aa: CASSSTGVWAEAFF

d_gene: .
j_gene: TRBJ2-2
v_gene: TRBV4-2
abundance: many
CDR3nt: TGTGCCAGCAGCCAAGGCGGGGGCCCTAAAACCGGGGAGCTGTTTTTT
CDR3aa: CASSQGGGPKTGELFF

d_gene: TRBD1
j_gene: TRBJ2-1
v_gene: TRBV3-1
abundance: many
CDR3nt: TGTGCCAGCAGTCCCGACAGGGCCATCTGGGAGCAGTTCTTC
CDR3aa: CASSPDRAIWEQFF

d_gene: .
j_gene: TRBJ2-3
v_gene: TRBV29-1
abundance: many
CDR3nt: TGCAGCGTCGCGGCCACAGATACGCAGTATTTT
CDR3aa: CSVAATDTQYF

d_gene: .
j_gene: TRBJ2-3
v_gene: TRBV4-2
abundance: .
CDR3nt: TGTGCCAGCAGCCTAGACCCAACTGCAGGCCCTAGCACAGATACGCAGTATTTT
CDR3aa: CASSLDPTAGPSTDTQYF

d_gene: .
j_gene: TRBJ1-4
v_gene: TRBV7-6
abundance: many
CDR3nt: TGTGCCAGCAGCCCCTACTTAGCAACTAATGAAAAACTGTTTTTT
CDR3aa: CASSPYLATNEKLFF

d_gene: TRBD2
j_gene: TRBJ2-3
v_gene: TRBV6-5
abundance: .
CDR3nt: TGTGCCAGCAGTTACCAAGGACTAGTGGGCACAGATACGCAGTATTTT
CDR3aa: CASSYQGLVGTDTQYF

d_gene: .
j_gene: TRBJ1-3
v_gene: TRBV7-8
abundance: .
CDR3nt: TGTGCCAGCAGCCGCGGGCGCTCTGGAAACACCATATATTTT
CDR3aa: CASSRGRSGNTIYF

d_gene: .
j_gene: TRBJ2-1
v_gene: TRBV7-9
abundance: many
CDR3nt: TGTGCCAGCAGCTTGGGGGTGGAGCAGTTCTTC
CDR3aa: CASSLGVEQFF

d_gene: .
j_gene: TRBJ2-1
v_gene: TRBV6-5
abundance: few
CDR3nt: TGTGCCAGCAGTCCGCGAACTACCTCCTACAATGAGCAGTTCTTC
CDR3aa: CASSPRTTSYNEQFF

d_gene: .
j_gene: TRBJ1-6
v_gene: TRBV6-5
abundance: .
CDR3nt: TGTGCCAGCAGTTACAAACTGAATTCACCCCTCCACTTT
CDR3aa: CASSYKLNSPLHF

d_gene: .
j_gene: TRBJ1-1
v_gene: TRBV9
abundance: .
CDR3nt: TGTGCCAGCAGCGTAGTAGAGAAAGGCACTGAAGCTTTCTTT
CDR3aa: CASSVVEKGTEAFF

d_gene: .
j_gene: TRBJ1-6
v_gene: TRBV5-1
abundance: .
CDR3nt: TGCGCCAGCAGTTCAGGGACTGACTATAATTCACCCCTCCACTTT
CDR3aa: CASSSGTDYNSPLHF